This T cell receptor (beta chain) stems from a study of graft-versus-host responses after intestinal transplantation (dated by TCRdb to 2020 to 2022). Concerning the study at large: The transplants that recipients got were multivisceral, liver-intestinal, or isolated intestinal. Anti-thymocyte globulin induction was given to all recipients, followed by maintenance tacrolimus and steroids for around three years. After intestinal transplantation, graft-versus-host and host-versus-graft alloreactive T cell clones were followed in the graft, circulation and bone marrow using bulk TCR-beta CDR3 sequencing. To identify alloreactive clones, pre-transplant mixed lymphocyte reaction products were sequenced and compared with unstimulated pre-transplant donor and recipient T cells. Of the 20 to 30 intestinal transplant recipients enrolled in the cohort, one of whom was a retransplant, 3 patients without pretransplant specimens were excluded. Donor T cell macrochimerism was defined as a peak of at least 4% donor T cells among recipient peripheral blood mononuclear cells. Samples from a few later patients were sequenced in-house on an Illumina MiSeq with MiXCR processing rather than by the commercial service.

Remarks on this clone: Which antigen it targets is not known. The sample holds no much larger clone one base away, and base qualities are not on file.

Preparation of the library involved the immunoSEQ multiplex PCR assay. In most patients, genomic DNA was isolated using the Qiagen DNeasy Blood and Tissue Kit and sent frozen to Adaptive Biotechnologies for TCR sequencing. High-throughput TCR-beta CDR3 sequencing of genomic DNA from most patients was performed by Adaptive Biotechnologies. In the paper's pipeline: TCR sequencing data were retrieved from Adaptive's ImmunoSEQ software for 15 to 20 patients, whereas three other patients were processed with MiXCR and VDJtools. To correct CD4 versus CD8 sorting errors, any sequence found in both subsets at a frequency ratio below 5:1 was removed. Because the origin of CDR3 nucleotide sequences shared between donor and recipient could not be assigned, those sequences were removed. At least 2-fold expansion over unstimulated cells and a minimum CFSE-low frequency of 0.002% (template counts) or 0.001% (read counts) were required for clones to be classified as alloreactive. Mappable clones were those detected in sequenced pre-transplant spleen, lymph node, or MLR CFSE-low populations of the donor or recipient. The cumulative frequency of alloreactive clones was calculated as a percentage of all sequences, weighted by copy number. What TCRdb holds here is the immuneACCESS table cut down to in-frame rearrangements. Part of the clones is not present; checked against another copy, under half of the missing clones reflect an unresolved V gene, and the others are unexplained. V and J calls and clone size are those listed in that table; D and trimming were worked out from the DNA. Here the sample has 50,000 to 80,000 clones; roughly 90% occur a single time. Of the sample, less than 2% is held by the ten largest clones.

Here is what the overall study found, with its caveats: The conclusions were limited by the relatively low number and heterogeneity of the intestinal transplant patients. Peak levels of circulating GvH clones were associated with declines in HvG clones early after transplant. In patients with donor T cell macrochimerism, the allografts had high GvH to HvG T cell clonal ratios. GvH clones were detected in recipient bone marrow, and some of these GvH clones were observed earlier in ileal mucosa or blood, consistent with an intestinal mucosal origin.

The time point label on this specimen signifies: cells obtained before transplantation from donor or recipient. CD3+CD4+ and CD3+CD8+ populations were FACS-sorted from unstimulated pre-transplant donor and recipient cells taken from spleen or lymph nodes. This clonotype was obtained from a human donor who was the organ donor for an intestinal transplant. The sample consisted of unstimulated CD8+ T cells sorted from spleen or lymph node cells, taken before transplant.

The encoded CDR3 is CASSGQADSYSTDTQYF. The DNA sequence follows: TGTGCCAGCTCCGGTCAGGCCGACAGTTATAGCACAGATACGCAGTATTTT. The chain links TRBV18 with TRBJ2-3; TRBD1 is possibly the D segment (5 matching bases). CDR3 length: 17 amino acids, cysteine to phenylalanine. The only DNA kept is the CDR3, 51 bases in frame from the first base. For CDR1 and CDR2, the germline V gene lists KGHSH and LQKENI. The V and J ends are trimmed by 6 bases and 0 bases, leaving 19 bases between them.